This TCR beta chain comes out of a study of T cell responses to AZD1222 COVID-19 vaccine. V was cut by 4 bases and J by 13 bases, with 16 bases left in between. Germline assignment: CDR1 LNHDA and CDR2 SQIVND (reference sequence). The CDR3 runs to 13 residues. The method was immunoSEQ multiplex PCR; TCRdb's version includes in-frame clones alone and lacks a portion of them. The data hold about 92,000 clones, with approximately 91% observed a single time. The receptor's source is an adult in good health. The gene calls are TRBV19 and TRBJ1-4; D is undetermined. Sequencing used peripheral blood, obtained on day 0 of AZD1222 vaccination. CDR3 bases: TGTGCCAGTAGTAAACTGGAGGACTCTAGACTGTTTTTT. This encodes CASSKLEDSRLFF.